This passage covers 26 T cell receptor beta chains from one sample sequenced in a study of cytomegalovirus exposure and HLA in healthy donors. Both 60 Vbeta primers and 13 Jbeta primers went into the PCR. The assay was immunoSEQ multiplex PCR, and TCRdb's table has in-frame clones only and misses some. The sample holds 110,000 to 150,000 clones, about 84% seen once. Specimen: PBMCs. These receptors were obtained from a woman younger than 30 in good health and CMV-seropositive.

The rearrangement uses TRBV30 and TRBJ1-2; 7 bases match TRBD1. CDR3 length equals 15 residues. V lost 3 bases, J lost 6 bases, and 13 bases stayed unmatched. CDR1 is GTSNPN and CDR2 is SVGIG in the germline V gene (reference sequence). This CDR3 is CAWSPPFDRADGYTF. The DNA of the CDR3 is TGTGCCTGGAGCCCCCCCTTCGACAGGGCAGATGGCTACACCTTC. The full variable domain, rest sourced from reference TRBV30 and TRBJ1-2, is SQTIHQWPATLVQPVGSPLSLECTVEGTSNPNLYWYRQAAGRGLQLLFYSVGIGQISSEVPQNLSASRPQDRQFILSSKKLLLSDSGFYLCAWSPPFDRADGYTFGSGTRLTVV.

V is TRBV6-1 and J is TRBJ2-3; no clear D. V was cut by 0 bases and J by 2 bases, with 6 bases left in between. Looked up from germline, CDR1 is MNHNS and CDR2 is SASEGT. This CDR3 region has 14 residues. The CDR3 nucleotides read TGTGCCAGCAGTGAAGCCAGTTACACAGATACGCAGTATTTT. It is translated as CASSEASYTDTQYF.

The chain joins TRBV5-5 to TRBJ1-5; the D gene is possibly TRBD1 (5 bases). CDR3 length: 17 residues. V was shortened by 4 bases and J by 2 bases, with 19 bases between the two germline ends. From germline, CDR1 is SGHKS and CDR2 YYEKEE (reference sequence). The CDR3 spells CASSVDLSTGGNQPQHF. CDR3 in DNA: TGTGCCAGCAGCGTAGATCTAAGTACGGGGGGCAATCAGCCCCAGCATTTT.

The chain has TRBV19 and TRBJ2-7; 7 bases line up with TRBD1. This CDR3 region has 13 residues. V lost 8 bases to trimming and J lost 6 bases; unmatched junction nucleotides: 10. Germline lookup yields CDR1 LNHDA and CDR2 SQIVND (reference sequence). CDR3 sequence: CASSATGALEQYF. In DNA form, the CDR3 reads TGTGCCAGTTCAGCTACAGGGGCCCTCGAGCAGTACTTC. Based on the CDR3 plus reference TRBV19 and TRBJ2-7, the full variable domain is DGGITQSPKYLFRKEGQNVTLSCEQNLNHDAMYWYRQDPGQGLRLIYYSQIVNDFQKGDIAEGYSVSREKKESFPLTVTSAQKNPTAFYLCASSATGALEQYFGPGTRLTVT.

V gene TRBV9 combines with J gene TRBJ2-3, with D maybe TRBD1 (5 bases). Germline assignment: CDR1 SGDLS and CDR2 YYNGEE. V lost 6 bases, J lost 0 bases, and 11 bases lay in between. The CDR3 has 14 amino acids. As DNA, the CDR3 is TGTGCCAGCACCAGGGTGGCTAGCACAGATACGCAGTATTTT. It translates to CASTRVASTDTQYF.

This clone was recorded only once. This rearrangement joins TRBV4-1 to TRBJ1-6, with no clear D. The V and J ends lost 4 bases and 12 bases respectively, with 13 bases between them. CDR1 and CDR2 (germline): MGHRA, YSYEKL. CDR3 size: 13 residues. The CDR3 here is CASSLPPRGPLHF. DNA for the CDR3: TGCGCCAGCAGCCTCCCTCCGCGGGGACCCCTCCACTTT.

The V gene is TRBV30, the J gene TRBJ2-2; a weak D match, TRBD2 (6 bases). V was pared by 3 bases and J by 5 bases, with 10 bases between. From germline, CDR1 is GTSNPN and CDR2 SVGIG (reference sequence). The CDR3 loop spans 13 amino acids. CDR3 sequence: CAWSPGGTGELFF. The DNA of the CDR3 is TGTGCCTGGAGCCCCGGGGGAACCGGGGAGCTGTTTTTT.

V gene TRBV6-5 combines with J gene TRBJ2-3, with D possibly TRBD2 on 6 matching bases. CDR1 MNHEY and CDR2 SVGAGI come from the germline V gene. CDR3 length: 14 amino acids. Trimming stripped 2 bases from V and 4 bases from J, with 10 bases between. The CDR3 region is CASSYGGEADTQYF. The CDR3, as DNA: TGTGCCAGCAGTTACGGAGGGGAGGCAGATACGCAGTATTTT.

By share, this clone counts as medium-sized. This chain uses TRBV4-3 with TRBJ2-1; 10 nucleotides line up with TRBD2. Germline CDR1 reads LGHNA; CDR2 reads YSLEER. V lost 0 bases to trimming and J lost 1 base; unmatched junction nucleotides: 9. This CDR3 region has 19 residues. In DNA form, the CDR3 reads TGCGCCAGCAGCCAAGATCTGGTGCTAGCGGGGGTGTCCTACAATGAGCAGTTCTTC. Translated, it gives CASSQDLVLAGVSYNEQFF.

The V gene is TRBV19, the J gene TRBJ2-5; a weak D match, TRBD1 (5 bases). Germline lookup yields CDR1 LNHDA and CDR2 SQIVND (reference sequence). The CDR3 has 15 residues. V was clipped by 0 bases and J by 4 bases, with 12 bases between them. The chain's CDR3 is CASSIDSGQGETQYF. The DNA for the CDR3 is TGTGCCAGTAGTATAGATAGTGGACAAGGAGAGACCCAGTACTTC.

The chain is built from TRBV19 and TRBJ1-2; a possible D gene is TRBD1 (6 bases). The germline gives CDR1 LNHDA, CDR2 SQIVND (reference sequence). V lost 5 bases and J 8 bases, leaving 15 bases between the germline ends. The CDR3 consists of 13 residues. The CDR3 coding sequence is TGTGCCAGTAGTCGACAGATCAGGGGCGGCTACACCTTC. Its protein is CASSRQIRGGYTF.

The table lists this clone with a count of one. The rearrangement uses TRBV7-2 and TRBJ2-7; D possibly corresponds to TRBD2 (7 bases). The CDR3 has 18 residues. The germline gives CDR1 SGHTA, CDR2 FQGNSA. The V and J ends lost 5 bases and 5 bases respectively, with 28 bases between them. CDR3 sequence: CASSVLVVGGGQSNEQYF. The DNA of the CDR3 is TGTGCCAGCAGCGTATTAGTAGTGGGGGGGGGACAAAGTAACGAGCAGTACTTC.

The rearrangement uses TRBV19 and TRBJ2-2, with D possibly matching TRBD2 (5 bases). The germline V gene encodes CDR1 LNHDA and CDR2 SQIVND (reference sequence). The CDR3 spans 14 residues. V was shortened by 7 bases and J by 1 base, with 10 bases between the two germline ends. The CDR3 DNA reads TGTGCCAGTACAAATGAGGGGAACACCGGGGAGCTGTTTTTT. It is translated as CASTNEGNTGELFF.

This rearrangement joins TRBV7-8 to TRBJ1-5, with D perhaps TRBD1 (5 bases). Trimming removed 8 bases at V and 0 bases at J, with 23 bases between. The CDR3 runs 18 residues. Germline loops: CDR1 SGHVS, CDR2 FQNEAQ. The CDR3: CASGLGRGTLDSNQPQHF. The CDR3 region has the DNA TGTGCCAGCGGCCTGGGGAGGGGAACCTTAGATAGCAATCAGCCCCAGCATTTT.

V usage is TRBV11-2 and J usage is TRBJ1-5; a possible D gene is TRBD1 (6 bases). The germline V and J ends were trimmed by 5 bases and 0 bases, with 11 bases remaining between them. The CDR3 covers 15 residues. In germline, CDR1 is SGHAT, CDR2 FQNNGV. The CDR3 bases are TGTGCCAGCAGCCGGGACACGCATAGCAATCAGCCCCAGCATTTT. Its protein product is CASSRDTHSNQPQHF.

The J gene is TRBJ1-4, the V gene TRBV6-1, with D unresolved. The V gene's germline CDR1 is MNHNS and CDR2 SASEGT. Trimming cost V 2 bases and J 8 bases, with 12 bases left between them. The CDR3 totals 14 residues. DNA of the CDR3: TGTGCCAGCAGTGAACTGGGGAGGGAAGAAAAACTGTTTTTT. Encoded protein: CASSELGREEKLFF.

The chain joins TRBV10-3 to TRBJ2-3; a possible D gene is TRBD2 (6 bases). The V end was cut by 3 bases, the J end by 8 bases, with 9 bases between. This CDR3 has 12 amino acids. CDR1 is ENHRY and CDR2 is SYGVKD in the germline V gene. The chain's CDR3 is CAISDRGGTQYF. CDR3 sequence (DNA): TGTGCCATCAGTGATAGGGGAGGTACGCAGTATTTT.

This chain joins TRBV5-1 and TRBJ1-2; the D gene is possibly TRBD1 (6 bases). CDR1 is SGHRS, CDR2 YFSETQ, per germline. The length of the CDR3 is 14 residues. Deletions cut 7 bases from V and 2 bases from J, with 15 bases between. CDR3 region: CASRRTDRNYGYTF. Written as DNA, the CDR3 is TGCGCCAGCCGCCGTACAGACAGGAACTATGGCTACACCTTC.

The chain carries TRBV12-5 and TRBJ1-3, with a weak D call TRBD1 (6 bases). Germline loops: CDR1 LGHNT, CDR2 FRNRAP. V was trimmed by 6 bases and J by 5 bases, leaving 17 bases between them. The CDR3 is 15 residues long. The CDR3 protein is CASGASWDKRNTIYF. Here the CDR3 DNA reads TGTGCTAGTGGGGCCTCCTGGGACAAACGAAACACCATATATTTT.

This clone has only one observation. Other nucleotide sequences from this sample produce the same CDR3. The chain recombines TRBV9 with TRBJ1-1; possible D gene TRBD1, 5 bases. In germline, CDR1 is SGDLS, CDR2 YYNGEE. The ends were cut back, 4 bases at V and 0 bases at J, with 7 bases in the middle. The CDR3 totals 13 residues. The CDR3 spells CASSTGMNTEAFF. CDR3 coding DNA: TGTGCCAGCAGCACAGGAATGAACACTGAAGCTTTCTTT.

The rearrangement joins TRBV10-3 to TRBJ1-1, with D perhaps TRBD1 (5 bases). This CDR3 is 14 amino acids long. The V end was cut by 0 bases, the J end by 11 bases, with 16 bases between. Germline V gene lookup returns CDR1 ENHRY and CDR2 SYGVKD. Here the CDR3 DNA reads TGTGCCATCAGTGAGTCCCTAAGGAGGGGATTCGCTTTCTTT. Its translation: CAISESLRRGFAFF.

The rearrangement links TRBV28 to TRBJ1-1, with D maybe TRBD1 (5 bases). Germline V gene sequence: CDR1 MDHEN, CDR2 SYDVKM. The CDR3 covers 11 residues. Trimming shortened V by 5 bases and J by 11 bases, and 12 bases separated the two germline ends. The CDR3 DNA sequence: TGTGCCAGCAGTGAACAGGTTTCGGCTTTCTTT. Translating it yields CASSEQVSAFF.

V and J are TRBV28 and TRBJ1-5; TRBD1 matches 8 bases. The CDR3 is 16 residues long. Looked up from germline, CDR1 is MDHEN and CDR2 is SYDVKM. V lost 6 bases, J lost 3 bases, and 10 bases stayed unmatched. The DNA for the CDR3 is TGTGCCAGCAGCCTTGTGGACAGGGAGCTCAATCAGCCCCAGCATTTT. The encoded protein is CASSLVDRELNQPQHF. Full variable domain (rest looked up from reference TRBV28 and TRBJ1-5): DVKVTQSSRYLVKRTGEKVFLECVQDMDHENMFWYRQDPGLGLRLIYFSYDVKMKEKGDIPEGYSVSREKKERFSLILESASTNQTSMYLCASSLVDRELNQPQHFGDGTRLSIL.

The genes are TRBV5-1 and TRBJ1-2, with D possibly matching TRBD1 (5 bases). CDR1 and CDR2 (germline): SGHRS, YFSETQ. This CDR3 region has 13 residues. Trimming took off 4 bases at V and 8 bases at J, with 15 bases between the two ends. The CDR3 region has the DNA TGCGCCAGCAGCCGCGGGGCGCCGGAGGGCTACACCTTC. Residues: CASSRGAPEGYTF.

This sequence joins TRBV5-5 and TRBJ2-7; D might be TRBD1 (6 bases). The V and J ends lost 1 base and 2 bases respectively, with 7 bases between them. From germline, CDR1 is SGHKS and CDR2 YYEKEE (reference sequence). The CDR3 is 13 amino acids. This chain's CDR3 is CASSLTGPYEQYF. DNA for the CDR3: TGTGCCAGCAGCTTGACAGGGCCCTACGAGCAGTACTTC. The whole variable domain, filled in from reference TRBV5-5 and TRBJ2-7, reads DAGVTQSPTHLIKTRGQQVTLRCSPISGHKSVSWYQQVLGQGPQFIFQYYEKEERGRGNFPDRFSARQFPNYSSELNVNALLLGDSALYLCASSLTGPYEQYFGPGTRLTVT.

This chain connects TRBV4-2 to TRBJ1-2; 8 nucleotides line up with TRBD1. V shed 4 bases and J 0 bases; nucleotides not matched to a gene: 7. This CDR3 spans 16 amino acids. The germline CDR1 and CDR2 sequences are LGHNA and YNFKEQ. CDR3 coding DNA: TGTGCCAGCAGCCCGCCTGGGACAGGAGCTAACTATGGCTACACCTTC. Translating it yields CASSPPGTGANYGYTF.